This T cell receptor beta chain was profiled in a study of blood T cell repertoires in COVID-19. TCRdb keeps only in-frame clones here, not all; method: immunoSEQ multiplex PCR. The repertoire consists of 200,000 to 250,000 clones, with around 85% occurring once and the leading ten covering approximately 2.8%. Those enrolled, adults aged roughly 18 to 95 years, came from about 24 US areas. The TCR comes from a woman aged 45-59 years in a cohort exposed to, infected with or recovered from COVID-19 (not recorded which). Source material: PBMCs or T cells enriched from blood (not recorded which).

The CDR3 region is CATSDTSGASYNEQFF. In DNA, the CDR3 is TGTGCCACCAGTGATACTAGCGGTGCCTCCTACAATGAGCAGTTCTTC. The chain couples TRBV24-1 to TRBJ2-1, with TRBD2 matching over 8 bases. The CDR3 is 16 amino acids. Germline V CDR1 and CDR2: KGHDR, SFDVKD. V lost 3 bases, J lost 0 bases, and 3 bases stayed unmatched.